Presented here are 19 T cell receptor beta chains from one specimen sequenced in a study of blood T cell repertoires in COVID-19. Measured with immunoSEQ multiplex PCR; TCRdb has only the in-frame clones, and not every one. Here the sample spans 180,000 or so clones, about 88% being singletons. Sequenced sample: peripheral blood. The receptors were gathered from a young man with active or convalescent COVID-19.

J is TRBJ2-1 and V is TRBV29-1, with TRBD1 identical over 9 bases. The J segment lost 0 bases and the V segment lost 6 bases, leaving 3 bases of the junction unmatched. CDR1 is SQVTM and CDR2 is ANQGSEA in the germline V gene. CDR3 length: 14 amino acids. The CDR3 spells CSVRDRASYNEQFF. CDR3 bases: TGCAGCGTCCGGGACAGGGCCTCCTACAATGAGCAGTTCTTC.

In this sample, this clone turned up once. The chain uses TRBV6-2 or TRBV6-3 and TRBJ1-5; 9 nucleotides line up with TRBD1. The V segment lost 4 bases and the J segment 6 bases; nucleotides outside the gene matches: 10. The length of the CDR3 is 16 residues. Per germline, CDR1 MNHEY and CDR2 SVGEGT. The chain's CDR3 is CASSSHEGQGFQPQHF. Written as DNA, the CDR3 is TGTGCCAGCAGTTCCCACGAAGGACAGGGGTTTCAGCCCCAGCATTTT.

A few counts support this clone. The chain carries TRBV3-1 (or the pseudogene TRBV3-2) and TRBJ2-7; TRBD1 matches 8 bases. V trimming: 3 bases; J trimming: 12 bases; junction bases outside the gene matches: 10. This CDR3 contains 13 residues. Germline-derived CDR1 and CDR2 are LGHDT and YNNKEL (reference sequence). This CDR3 is CASSQLRQGRRYF. The DNA of the CDR3 is TGTGCCAGCAGCCAGTTAAGACAGGGGAGGAGGTACTTC.

V is TRBV30 and J is TRBJ2-2; D call uncertain. The V end lost 0 bases, the J end lost 3 bases, and 2 bases lay between the germline ends. Looked up from germline, CDR1 is GTSNPN and CDR2 is SVGIG (reference sequence). This CDR3 has 12 residues. Here the CDR3 DNA reads TGTGCCTGGAGTGTCTACACCGGGGAGCTGTTTTTT. Its translation is CAWSVYTGELFF.

The rearrangement joins TRBV10-3 to TRBJ2-7; TRBD2 agrees at 9 bases. V was pared by 11 bases and J by 5 bases, with 13 bases of the junction left unmatched. From germline, CDR1 is ENHRY and CDR2 SYGVKD. This CDR3 has 14 amino acids. CDR3: CAVSSGTFIDEQYF. CDR3 DNA: TGTGCCGTATCTAGCGGGACTTTTATCGACGAGCAGTACTTC.

This clone appeared a few times. This rearrangement joins TRBV13 to TRBJ2-3; D gene ambiguous. The CDR3 runs 15 residues. V was clipped by 5 bases and J by 4 bases, with 16 bases between them. Per the germline V gene, CDR1 is PRHDT and CDR2 is FYEKMQ (reference sequence). CDR3 coding DNA: TGTGCCAGCAGCCCCCTCCAAGGTGAGGCAGATACGCAGTATTTT. Amino acids: CASSPLQGEADTQYF.

The chain links TRBV30 to TRBJ2-3; TRBD2 matches at 10 bases. The CDR3 is 15 residues long. Germline CDR1 and CDR2: GTSNPN and SVGIG (reference sequence). V lost 5 bases, J lost 0 bases, and 5 bases stayed unmatched. CDR3 DNA sequence: TGTGCCTGGTTAGCGGGGGGCGCTAGCACAGATACGCAGTATTTT. Protein sequence: CAWLAGGASTDTQYF.

This chain uses TRBV10-1 with TRBJ2-7; 7 nucleotides line up with TRBD1. CDR1 WNHNN and CDR2 SYGVQD come from the germline V gene (reference sequence). This CDR3 comprises 15 residues. V gave up 2 bases and J gave up 2 bases; unmatched junction bases: 6. The DNA of the CDR3 is TGCGCCAGCAGTGAGGGGTCGCAGGGGGCCTACGAGCAGTACTTC. As protein: CASSEGSQGAYEQYF.

The DNA for the CDR3 is TGTGCCAGCAGCTTATCTACAGGGCCGCAACCCCTCCACTTT. Its protein is CASSLSTGPQPLHF. This chain connects TRBV7-9 to TRBJ1-6; tentative D call: TRBD1 (6 bases). Germline CDR1 is SEHNR and CDR2 is FQNEAQ (reference sequence). CDR3 length: 14 residues. V lost 2 bases and J 12 bases, leaving 14 bases between the germline ends.

Notes on this clone: Different DNA sequences within this sample yield the same CDR3. The chain joins TRBV24-1 to TRBJ2-5; 7 bases line up with TRBD2. J gave up 2 bases and V 2 bases, and 1 base lay outside the gene matches. The germline V gene has CDR1 KGHDR and CDR2 SFDVKD. This CDR3 has 14 residues. CDR3 sequence: CATSDSSGQETQYF. The DNA for the CDR3 is TGTGCCACCAGTGATTCTAGCGGACAAGAGACCCAGTACTTC.

J is TRBJ2-1 and V is TRBV2; 8 nucleotides align to TRBD2. The V and J ends lost 4 bases and 0 bases, in that order; junction bases with no gene match: 8. CDR3 size: 17 residues. The germline CDR1 and CDR2 sequences are SNHLY and FYNNEI. The CDR3 region has the DNA TGTGCCAGCAGTGGAGTACTAGCGGACCTCTCCTACAATGAGCAGTTCTTC. Amino acid sequence: CASSGVLADLSYNEQFF.

The chain is built from TRBV7-2 and TRBJ2-1, with TRBD2 as a possible D gene (5 bases). There are 13 residues in the CDR3. Germline CDR1 reads SGHTA; CDR2 reads FQGNSA. The V end lost 5 bases, the J end lost 14 bases, and 19 bases lay between the germline ends. The CDR3, as DNA: TGTGCCAGCAGCCAGGACTTGGAAATGGCGAAGTTCTTC. It encodes CASSQDLEMAKFF.

The J gene is TRBJ1-1, the V gene TRBV28; possible D gene TRBD1, 5 bases. The CDR3 covers 15 residues. V gave up 1 base and J gave up 4 bases, with 13 bases separating them. The germline gives CDR1 MDHEN, CDR2 SYDVKM. The CDR3 nucleotides are TGTGCCAGCAGTTTATTCCTGCAGGGAGGCACTGAAGCTTTCTTT. Translated, it gives CASSLFLQGGTEAFF.

This sequence joins TRBV28 and TRBJ1-2; 12 positions agree with TRBD1. Germline V gene data show CDR1 as MDHEN and CDR2 as SYDVKM. Unmatched junction bases numbered 10, after V lost 6 bases and J lost 8 bases. The CDR3 covers 15 residues. The chain's CDR3 is CASSNRDRGLGGYTF. For the CDR3, the DNA is TGTGCCAGCAGCAACAGGGACAGGGGGCTGGGCGGCTACACCTTC.

The chain is built from TRBV3-1 (or the pseudogene TRBV3-2) and TRBJ2-2; perhaps TRBD2 as D (6 bases). V lost 1 base to trimming and J lost 6 bases, with 15 bases between them. The CDR3 has 16 amino acids. CDR1 is LGHDT and CDR2 is YNNKEL in the germline V gene (reference sequence). The CDR3, as DNA: TGTGCCAGCAGCCAAGGCTTACGCGCGGGGCCCGGGGAGCTGTTTTTT. Amino acid sequence: CASSQGLRAGPGELFF.

This sequence joins TRBV5-1 and TRBJ1-2; D gene unclear. The CDR3 loop spans 13 amino acids. V lost 3 bases, J lost 7 bases, and 13 bases lay in between. Germline V gene lookup returns CDR1 SGHRS and CDR2 YFSETQ. The CDR3 DNA reads TGCGCCAGCAGCTGGGCTCGGGGAAGTGGCTACACCTTC. Its protein product is CASSWARGSGYTF.

The V and J genes are TRBV19 and TRBJ1-2, with 10 bases lining up with TRBD1. V lost 4 bases, J lost 4 bases, and 9 bases stayed unmatched. Germline V lookup: CDR1 LNHDA, CDR2 SQIVND (reference sequence). The CDR3 totals 16 residues. As DNA, the CDR3 is TGTGCCAGTAGTACCCGACAGGGGGCGCTTACCTATGGCTACACCTTC. Translated, it gives CASSTRQGALTYGYTF.

The V and J genes are TRBV7-9 and TRBJ2-1; D unresolved. This CDR3 has 14 amino acids. CDR1 is SEHNR and CDR2 is FQNEAQ in the germline V gene (reference sequence). V was shortened by 5 bases and J by 6 bases, with 14 bases between the two germline ends. The CDR3 here is CASSHDRSGNEQFF. In nucleotides, the CDR3 is TGTGCCAGCAGCCACGATAGGTCGGGCAATGAGCAGTTCTTC. Drawing the rest from reference TRBV7-9 and TRBJ2-1, the complete variable domain is DTGVSQNPRHKITKRGQNVTFRCDPISEHNRLYWYRQTLGQGPEFLTYFQNEAQLEKSRLLSDRFSAERPKGSFSTLEIQRTEQGDSAMYLCASSHDRSGNEQFFGPGTRLTVL.

This chain uses TRBV18 with TRBJ1-1, with a tentative D call TRBD1 (5 bases). Germline V CDR1 and CDR2: KGHSH, LQKENI. V was cut by 2 bases and J by 0 bases, with 13 bases left in between. The CDR3 has 16 residues. This CDR3 is CASSPATGRVNTEAFF. As DNA, the CDR3 is TGTGCCAGCTCACCAGCAACAGGCCGGGTGAACACTGAAGCTTTCTTT.